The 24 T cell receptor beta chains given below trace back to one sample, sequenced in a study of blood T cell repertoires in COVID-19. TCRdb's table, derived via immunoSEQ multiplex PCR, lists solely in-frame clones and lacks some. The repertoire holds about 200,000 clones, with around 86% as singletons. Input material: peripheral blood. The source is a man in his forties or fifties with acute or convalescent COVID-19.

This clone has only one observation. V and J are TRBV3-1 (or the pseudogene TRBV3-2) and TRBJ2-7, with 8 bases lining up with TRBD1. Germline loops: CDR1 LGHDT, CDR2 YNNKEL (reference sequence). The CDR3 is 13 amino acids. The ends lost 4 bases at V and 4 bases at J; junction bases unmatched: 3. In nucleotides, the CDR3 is TGTGCCAGCAGCCTGACAGGGGCTTACGAGCAGTACTTC. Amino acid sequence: CASSLTGAYEQYF.

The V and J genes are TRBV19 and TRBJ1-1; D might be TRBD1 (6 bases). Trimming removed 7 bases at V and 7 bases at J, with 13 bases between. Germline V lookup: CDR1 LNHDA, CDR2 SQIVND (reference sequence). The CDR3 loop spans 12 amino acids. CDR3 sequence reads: CASTRRGDEAFF. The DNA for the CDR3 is TGTGCCAGTACGCGCAGGGGCGATGAAGCTTTCTTT.

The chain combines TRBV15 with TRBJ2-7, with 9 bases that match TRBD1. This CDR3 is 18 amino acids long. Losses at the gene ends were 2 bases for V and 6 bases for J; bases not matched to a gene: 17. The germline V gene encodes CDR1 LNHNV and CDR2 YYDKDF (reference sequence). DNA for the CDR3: TGTGCCACCAGCAGACCTTATCGCTCAGACAGGGGGGTTAGCGAGCAGTACTTC. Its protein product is CATSRPYRSDRGVSEQYF.

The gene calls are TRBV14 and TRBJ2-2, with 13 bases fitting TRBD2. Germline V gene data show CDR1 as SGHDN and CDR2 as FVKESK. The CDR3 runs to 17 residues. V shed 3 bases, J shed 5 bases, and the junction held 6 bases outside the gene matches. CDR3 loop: CASSHPLGLAGTGELFF. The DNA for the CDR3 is TGTGCCAGCAGCCATCCCCTGGGACTAGCGGGGACCGGGGAGCTGTTTTTT.

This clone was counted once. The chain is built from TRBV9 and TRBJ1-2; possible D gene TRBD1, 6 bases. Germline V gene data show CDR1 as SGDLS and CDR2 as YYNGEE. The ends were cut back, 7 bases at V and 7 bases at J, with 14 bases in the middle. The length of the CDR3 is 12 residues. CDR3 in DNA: TGTGCCAGCCGGACAGAGTCCCGTGGCTACACCTTC. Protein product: CASRTESRGYTF.

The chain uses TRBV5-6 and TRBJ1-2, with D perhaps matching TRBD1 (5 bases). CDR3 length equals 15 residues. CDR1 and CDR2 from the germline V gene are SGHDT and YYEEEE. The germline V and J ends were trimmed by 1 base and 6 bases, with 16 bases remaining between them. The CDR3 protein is CASSLRQDTGHGYTF. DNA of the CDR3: TGTGCCAGCAGCTTGAGGCAGGACACAGGACATGGCTACACCTTC.

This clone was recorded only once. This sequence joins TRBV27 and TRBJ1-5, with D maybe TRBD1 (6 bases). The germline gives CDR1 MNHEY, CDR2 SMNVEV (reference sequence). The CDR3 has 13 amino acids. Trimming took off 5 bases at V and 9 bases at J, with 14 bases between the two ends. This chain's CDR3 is CASSPWGGRPQHF. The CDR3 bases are TGTGCCAGCAGTCCCTGGGGGGGGCGGCCCCAGCATTTT.

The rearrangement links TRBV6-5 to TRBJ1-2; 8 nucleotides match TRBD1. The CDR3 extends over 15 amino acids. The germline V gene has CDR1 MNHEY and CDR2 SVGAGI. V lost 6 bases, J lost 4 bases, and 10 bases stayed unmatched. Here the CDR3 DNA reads TGTGCCAGCAGAGACGACAGGGGAGGGAGCTATGGCTACACCTTC. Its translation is CASRDDRGGSYGYTF.

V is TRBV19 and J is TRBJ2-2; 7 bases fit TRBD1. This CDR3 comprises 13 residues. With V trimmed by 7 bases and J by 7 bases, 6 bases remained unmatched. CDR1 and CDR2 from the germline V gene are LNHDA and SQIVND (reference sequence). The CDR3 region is CASNTGVDGELFF. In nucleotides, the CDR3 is TGTGCCAGTAATACAGGGGTGGACGGGGAGCTGTTTTTT.

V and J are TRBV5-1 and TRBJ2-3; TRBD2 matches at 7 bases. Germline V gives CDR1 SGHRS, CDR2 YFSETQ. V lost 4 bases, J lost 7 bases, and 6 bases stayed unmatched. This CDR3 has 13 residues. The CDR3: CASSPAGVYTQYF. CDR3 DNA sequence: TGCGCCAGCAGCCCTGCGGGGGTGTATACGCAGTATTTT.

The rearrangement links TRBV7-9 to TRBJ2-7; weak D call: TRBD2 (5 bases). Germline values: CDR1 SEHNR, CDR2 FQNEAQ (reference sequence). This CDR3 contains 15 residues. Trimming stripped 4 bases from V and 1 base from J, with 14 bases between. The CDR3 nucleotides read TGTGCCAGCAGCTATGGCAGTTGGAGGTCCTACGAGCAGTACTTC. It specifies CASSYGSWRSYEQYF.

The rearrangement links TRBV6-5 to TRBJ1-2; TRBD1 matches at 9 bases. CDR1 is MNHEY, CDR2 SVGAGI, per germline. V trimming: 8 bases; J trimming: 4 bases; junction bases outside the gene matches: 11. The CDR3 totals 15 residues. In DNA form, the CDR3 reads TGTGCCAGCTATGCCTGGACAGGGGACGGCTATGGCTACACCTTC. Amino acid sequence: CASYAWTGDGYGYTF.

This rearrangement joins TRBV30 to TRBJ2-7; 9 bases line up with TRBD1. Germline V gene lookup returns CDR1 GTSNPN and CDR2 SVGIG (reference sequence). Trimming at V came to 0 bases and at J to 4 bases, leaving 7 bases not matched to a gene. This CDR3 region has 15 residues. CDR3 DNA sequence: TGTGCCTGGAGTGTTTCGACAGGGGGTGGATACGAGCAGTACTTC. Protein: CAWSVSTGGGYEQYF.

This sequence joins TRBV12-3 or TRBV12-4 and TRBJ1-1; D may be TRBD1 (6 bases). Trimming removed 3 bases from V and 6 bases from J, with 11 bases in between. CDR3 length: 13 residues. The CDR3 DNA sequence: TGTGCCAGCAGTTTCCTACAGGGAGCTGAAGCTTTCTTT. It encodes CASSFLQGAEAFF.

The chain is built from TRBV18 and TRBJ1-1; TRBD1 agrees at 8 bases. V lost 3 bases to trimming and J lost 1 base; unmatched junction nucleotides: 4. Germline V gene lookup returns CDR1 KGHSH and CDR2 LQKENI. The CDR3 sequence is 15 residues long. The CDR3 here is CASSPSGQGNTEAFF. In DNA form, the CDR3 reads TGTGCCAGCTCACCTTCTGGACAGGGGAACACTGAAGCTTTCTTT.

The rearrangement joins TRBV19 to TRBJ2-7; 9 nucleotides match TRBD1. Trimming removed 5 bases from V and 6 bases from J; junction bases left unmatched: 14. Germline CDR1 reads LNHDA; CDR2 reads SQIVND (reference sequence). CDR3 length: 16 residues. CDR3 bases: TGTGCCAGTAGTCCTTTTTGGGGACAGGGAAGGACCGAGCAGTACTTC. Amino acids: CASSPFWGQGRTEQYF.

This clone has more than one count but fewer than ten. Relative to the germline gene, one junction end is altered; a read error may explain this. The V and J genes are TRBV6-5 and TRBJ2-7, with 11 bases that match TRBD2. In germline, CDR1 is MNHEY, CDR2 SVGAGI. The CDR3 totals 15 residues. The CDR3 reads CASRYYSGGDYEQYF. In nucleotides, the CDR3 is TGTGCCAGCAGATACTATAGCGGGGGGGACTACGAGCAGTACTTC.

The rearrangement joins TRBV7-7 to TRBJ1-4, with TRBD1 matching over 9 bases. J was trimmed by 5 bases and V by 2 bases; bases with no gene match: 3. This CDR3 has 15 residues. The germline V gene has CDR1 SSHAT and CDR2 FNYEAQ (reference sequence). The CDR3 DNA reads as TGTGCCAGCAGCTTAACCGGGACAGGGAATGAAAAACTGTTTTTT. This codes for CASSLTGTGNEKLFF.

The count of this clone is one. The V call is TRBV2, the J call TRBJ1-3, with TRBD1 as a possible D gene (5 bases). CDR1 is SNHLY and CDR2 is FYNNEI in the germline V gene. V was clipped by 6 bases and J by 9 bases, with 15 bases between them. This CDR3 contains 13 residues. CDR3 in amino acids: CASSGDSRITIYF. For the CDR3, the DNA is TGTGCCAGCAGCGGGGACTCTCGCATCACCATATATTTT.

As DNA, the CDR3 is TGTGCCAGCTCACCATTCGGGACAGCCAACACTGAAGCTTTCTTT. Its translation: CASSPFGTANTEAFF. The J gene is TRBJ1-1, the V gene TRBV18; 7 bases are a match to TRBD1. The CDR3 is 15 amino acids. The germline V gene has CDR1 KGHSH and CDR2 LQKENI. Unmatched junction bases numbered 5, after V lost 2 bases and J lost 2 bases. The full variable domain, completed using reference TRBV18 and TRBJ1-1, is NAGVMQNPRHLVRRRGQEARLRCSPMKGHSHVYWYRQLPEEGLKFMVYLQKENIIDESGMPKERFSAEFPKEGPSILRIQQVVRGDSAAYFCASSPFGTANTEAFFGQGTRLTVV.

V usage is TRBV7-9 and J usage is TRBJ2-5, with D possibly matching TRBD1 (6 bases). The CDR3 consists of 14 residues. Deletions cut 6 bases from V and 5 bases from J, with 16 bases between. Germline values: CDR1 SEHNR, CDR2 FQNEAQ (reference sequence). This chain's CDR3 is CASSRPYRGETQYF. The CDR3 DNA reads TGTGCCAGCAGTCGCCCCTATAGGGGGGAGACCCAGTACTTC.

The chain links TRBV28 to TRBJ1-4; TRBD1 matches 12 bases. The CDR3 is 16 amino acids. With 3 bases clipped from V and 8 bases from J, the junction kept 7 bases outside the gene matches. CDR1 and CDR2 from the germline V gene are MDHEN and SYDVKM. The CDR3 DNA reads TGTGCCAGCAGTTTCCCGGGACAGGGGGCGCAGGAAAAACTGTTTTTT. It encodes CASSFPGQGAQEKLFF.

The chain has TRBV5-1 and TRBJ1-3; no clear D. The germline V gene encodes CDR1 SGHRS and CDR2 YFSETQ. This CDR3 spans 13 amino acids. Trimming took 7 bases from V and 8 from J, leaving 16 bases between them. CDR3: CASRVGIGDTIYF. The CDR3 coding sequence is TGCGCCAGCCGCGTCGGGATCGGAGACACCATATATTTT. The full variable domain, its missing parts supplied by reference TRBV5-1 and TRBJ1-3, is KAGVTQTPRYLIKTRGQQVTLSCSPISGHRSVSWYQQTPGQGLQFLFEYFSETQRNKGNFPGRFSGRQFSNSRSEMNVSTLELGDSALYLCASRVGIGDTIYFGEGSWLTVV.

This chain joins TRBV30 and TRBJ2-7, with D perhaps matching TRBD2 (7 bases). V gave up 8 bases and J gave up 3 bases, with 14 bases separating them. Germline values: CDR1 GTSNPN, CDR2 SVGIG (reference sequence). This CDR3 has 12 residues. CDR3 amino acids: CATIGGRYEQYF. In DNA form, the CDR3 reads TGTGCCACAATCGGGGGGCGCTACGAGCAGTACTTC.